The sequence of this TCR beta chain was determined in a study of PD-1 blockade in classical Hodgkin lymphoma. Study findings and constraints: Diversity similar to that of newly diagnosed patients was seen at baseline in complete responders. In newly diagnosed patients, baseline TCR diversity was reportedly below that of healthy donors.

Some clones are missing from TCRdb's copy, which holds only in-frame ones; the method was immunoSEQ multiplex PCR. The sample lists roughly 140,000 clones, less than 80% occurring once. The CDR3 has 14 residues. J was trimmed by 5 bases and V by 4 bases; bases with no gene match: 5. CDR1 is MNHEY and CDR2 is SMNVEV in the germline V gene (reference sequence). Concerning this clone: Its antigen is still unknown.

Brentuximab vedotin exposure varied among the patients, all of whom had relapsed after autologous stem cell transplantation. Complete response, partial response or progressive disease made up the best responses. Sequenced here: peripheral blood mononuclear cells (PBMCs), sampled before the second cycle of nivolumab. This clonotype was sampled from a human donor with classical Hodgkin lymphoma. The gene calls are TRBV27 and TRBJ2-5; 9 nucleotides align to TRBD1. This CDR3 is CASSSTGGWETQYF. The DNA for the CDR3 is TGTGCCAGCAGTTCAACAGGGGGCTGGGAGACCCAGTACTTC.